This note documents a single T cell receptor beta chain sequence. The antigen is unknown. This sample is part of a study of T cell responses to AZD1222 COVID-19 vaccine. Study-wide results and limits: There were mostly white British donors and more females than males, and clonal diversity was possibly underestimated.

Germline CDR1 SGDLS, CDR2 YYNGEE. The length of the CDR3 is 16 residues. V dropped 4 bases and J dropped 7 bases, with 20 bases sitting between them. Sequenced by immunoSEQ multiplex PCR; TCRdb stores in-frame clones only, minus some. The repertoire includes more than 95,000 clones, about 91% of them detected once, and approximately 45% sits in the top ten. The J gene is TRBJ1-4, the V gene TRBV9, with no clear D. This receptor was identified in an adult who received the AZD1222 COVID-19 vaccine. The material was peripheral blood, obtained 28 days after the second AZD1222 dose. The CDR3 region has the DNA TGTGCCAGCAGCAAATGGGGAAATCCGAATGGTGAAAAACTGTTTTTT. Translated, it gives CASSKWGNPNGEKLFF.